This entry lists 19 T cell receptor beta chains sequenced from one sample in a study of blood T cell repertoires in COVID-19. Only in-frame clones appear in the TCRdb table, and some are missing; sequencing was by immunoSEQ multiplex PCR. This sample yields over 130,000 clones, of which about four fifths are seen a single time; about 1.5% belongs to the top ten. The sample was PBMCs or T cells enriched from blood (not recorded which). Source of these receptors: a woman aged 18-29 years who had been exposed to COVID-19.

The chain combines TRBV4-2 with TRBJ2-6; 11 bases match TRBD2. Germline CDR1 reads LGHNA; CDR2 reads YNFKEQ. V lost 1 base to trimming and J lost 1 base; unmatched junction nucleotides: 6. CDR3 length equals 19 residues. The CDR3, as DNA: TGTGCCAGCAGCCAAGGGGGGCTAGCGGGAGGTTCTGGGGCCAACGTCCTGACTTTC. Protein sequence: CASSQGGLAGGSGANVLTF.

The chain carries TRBV6-5 and TRBJ2-7; 10 bases match TRBD2. This CDR3 contains 15 residues. Germline CDR1 is MNHEY and CDR2 is SVGAGI. V dropped 6 bases and J dropped 3; count of bases not matched to a gene: 8. CDR3 nucleotide sequence: TGTGCCAGCAGCTCCCCTAGCGGGAGAGGCTACGAGCAGTACTTC. Translating it yields CASSSPSGRGYEQYF.

CDR3 residues: CASNTQGGNEKLFF. DNA of the CDR3: TGTGCCAGCAACACACAGGGGGGGAATGAAAAACTGTTTTTT. The chain links TRBV7-9 to TRBJ1-4; 8 bases match TRBD1. V was clipped by 7 bases and J by 5 bases; unmatched bases: 6. The CDR3 is 14 amino acids. In germline, CDR1 is SEHNR, CDR2 FQNEAQ (reference sequence).

The V call is TRBV4-2, the J call TRBJ2-1; 10 bases agree with TRBD2. Trimming at V came to 3 bases and at J to 8 bases, leaving 10 bases not matched to a gene. Germline CDR1 and CDR2: LGHNA and YNFKEQ. This CDR3 has 16 amino acids. The CDR3 region is CASSQGSSGRVDEQFF. For the CDR3, the DNA is TGTGCCAGCAGCCAGGGCTCTAGCGGGAGAGTGGATGAGCAGTTCTTC.

A few counts support this clone. The gene calls are TRBV2 and TRBJ2-7, with 10 bases fitting TRBD1. This CDR3 has 15 residues. J lost 3 bases, V lost 4 bases, and 6 bases had no gene match. The germline V gene encodes CDR1 SNHLY and CDR2 FYNNEI. CDR3 protein: CASSGGGTGVYEQYF. DNA for the CDR3: TGTGCCAGCAGTGGCGGCGGGACAGGGGTCTACGAGCAGTACTTC.

This chain uses TRBV7-2 with TRBJ2-1; TRBD2 agrees at 10 bases. The V segment lost 0 bases and the J segment 6 bases; nucleotides outside the gene matches: 2. Germline loops: CDR1 SGHTA, CDR2 FQGNSA. The CDR3 contains 15 residues. The CDR3 DNA reads TGTGCCAGCAGCTTAGCGAGCGGGAGGGCCAATGAGCAGTTCTTC. Its translation: CASSLASGRANEQFF. The full variable domain, rest sourced from reference TRBV7-2 and TRBJ2-1, is GAGVSQSPSNKVTEKGKDVELRCDPISGHTALYWYRQSLGQGLEFLIYFQGNSAPDKSGLPSDRFSAERTGGSVSTLTIQRTQQEDSAVYLCASSLASGRANEQFFGPGTRLTVL.

The V and J genes are TRBV20-1 and TRBJ1-6; perhaps TRBD1 as D (6 bases). The CDR3 is 13 residues long. Germline V gene lookup returns CDR1 DFQATT and CDR2 SNEGSKA (reference sequence). V lost 3 bases, J lost 11 bases, and 14 bases lay in between. The CDR3 region is CSASSTGSPPLHF. The CDR3 DNA sequence: TGCAGTGCTAGTTCAACAGGGTCTCCACCCCTCCACTTT.

This clone came up once. J is TRBJ2-3 and V is TRBV5-1; tentative D call: TRBD2 (6 bases). V was trimmed by 6 bases and J by 1 base, leaving 15 bases between them. Germline CDR1 is SGHRS and CDR2 is YFSETQ. CDR3 size: 15 residues. CDR3 region: CASNRLDFGTDTQYF. The CDR3, as DNA: TGCGCCAGCAACCGACTAGATTTCGGCACAGATACGCAGTATTTT.

The V call is TRBV5-1, the J call TRBJ1-1; D not resolved. The CDR3 has 15 amino acids. The V gene's germline CDR1 is SGHRS and CDR2 YFSETQ. With 4 bases removed from V and 0 bases from J, the gap between germline ends came to 13 bases. The CDR3 nucleotides are TGCGCCAGCAGCATCCACTTGAATGTGAACACTGAAGCTTTCTTT. Protein: CASSIHLNVNTEAFF.

The V and J genes are TRBV18 and TRBJ2-7; TRBD2 might be the D (5 bases). The CDR3 extends over 14 amino acids. Germline V lookup: CDR1 KGHSH, CDR2 LQKENI. Trimming took off 3 bases at V and 0 bases at J, with 9 bases between the two ends. Here the CDR3 reads CASSPGAPSYEQYF. The DNA of the CDR3 is TGTGCCAGCTCACCGGGAGCTCCCTCCTACGAGCAGTACTTC.

This clone was seen just once. The CDR3 loop is CASSPAGFQETQYF. For the CDR3, the DNA is TGTGCCAGCTCACCCGCCGGGTTCCAAGAGACCCAGTACTTC. The V call is TRBV18, the J call TRBJ2-5; D unresolved. With 3 bases removed from V and 1 base from J, the gap between germline ends came to 9 bases. This CDR3 is 14 amino acids long. From germline, CDR1 is KGHSH and CDR2 LQKENI.

The table lists this clone with a count of one. The rearrangement uses TRBV19 and TRBJ2-3, with TRBD2 as a possible D gene (5 bases). CDR3 size: 18 residues. Per the germline V gene, CDR1 is LNHDA and CDR2 is SQIVND (reference sequence). V dropped 0 bases and J dropped 0 bases, with 16 bases sitting between them. The CDR3, as DNA: TGTGCCAGTAGTATAGAATGGGAGAGGGCACCTAGCACAGATACGCAGTATTTT. Its protein product is CASSIEWERAPSTDTQYF.

The chain employs TRBV5-6 and TRBJ1-5; 7 bases fit TRBD1. The germline V gene encodes CDR1 SGHDT and CDR2 YYEEEE. The CDR3 totals 14 residues. J gave up 2 bases and V 6 bases, and 5 bases lay outside the gene matches. The CDR3 sequence: CASTHGQGNQPQHF. The CDR3 DNA follows: TGTGCCAGCACCCACGGACAGGGCAATCAGCCCCAGCATTTT.

The chain links TRBV28 to TRBJ2-1, with a tentative D call TRBD1 (6 bases). The length of the CDR3 is 14 residues. Looked up from germline, CDR1 is MDHEN and CDR2 is SYDVKM. Trimming cost V 2 bases and J 13 bases, with 18 bases left between them. In DNA form, the CDR3 reads TGTGCCAGCAGTTTAATGGTTATACAGGGTGGTCAGTTCTTC. Translating gives CASSLMVIQGGQFF.

The rearrangement uses TRBV6-4 and TRBJ2-1, with D perhaps TRBD2 (6 bases). CDR1 and CDR2 (germline): MRHNA, SNTAGT. CDR3 size: 15 residues. V lost 6 bases and J 4 bases, leaving 16 bases between the germline ends. In DNA, the CDR3 is TGTGCCAGCAGCCACGGGGGAGGCGAATACAATGAGCAGTTCTTC. Its protein is CASSHGGGEYNEQFF.

This clone was seen once. The chain couples TRBV7-8 to TRBJ2-2, with a tentative D call TRBD2 (5 bases). Trimming pared 5 bases from V and 6 bases from J, leaving 16 bases between. The CDR3 contains 15 residues. Per the germline V gene, CDR1 is SGHVS and CDR2 is FQNEAQ. For the CDR3, the DNA is TGTGCCAGCAGCCCTGGGCGGACTGTTCCCGGGGAGCTGTTTTTT. As protein: CASSPGRTVPGELFF.

The chain carries TRBV28 and TRBJ2-7; TRBD2 matches at 10 bases. Unmatched junction bases numbered 8, after V lost 3 bases and J lost 3 bases. Germline CDR1 is MDHEN and CDR2 is SYDVKM. The CDR3 loop spans 16 amino acids. CDR3 DNA sequence: TGTGCCAGCAGTTTGGCTAGCGGGAGTCGATTCTACGAGCAGTACTTC. Protein sequence: CASSLASGSRFYEQYF. Full variable domain (remainder filled in from reference TRBV28 and TRBJ2-7): DVKVTQSSRYLVKRTGEKVFLECVQDMDHENMFWYRQDPGLGLRLIYFSYDVKMKEKGDIPEGYSVSREKKERFSLILESASTNQTSMYLCASSLASGSRFYEQYFGPGTRLTVT.

This clone was observed a handful of times. The rearrangement joins TRBV5-1 to TRBJ2-1; TRBD1 aligns across 12 bases. The germline V gene encodes CDR1 SGHRS and CDR2 YFSETQ. There are 15 residues in the CDR3. The ends lost 7 bases at V and 7 bases at J; junction bases unmatched: 9. The CDR3 reads CASGLPGQGANEQFF. As DNA, the CDR3 is TGCGCCAGCGGTCTCCCGGGACAGGGGGCTAATGAGCAGTTCTTC.

This sequence joins TRBV19 and TRBJ1-2, with 8 bases aligning to TRBD1. V lost 5 bases and J lost 7; bases outside the gene matches: 12. Germline CDR1 reads LNHDA; CDR2 reads SQIVND (reference sequence). CDR3 length: 15 residues. The CDR3 reads CASSFPVDRVGGYTF. CDR3 nucleotide sequence: TGTGCCAGTAGTTTTCCCGTGGACAGGGTCGGTGGCTACACCTTC.